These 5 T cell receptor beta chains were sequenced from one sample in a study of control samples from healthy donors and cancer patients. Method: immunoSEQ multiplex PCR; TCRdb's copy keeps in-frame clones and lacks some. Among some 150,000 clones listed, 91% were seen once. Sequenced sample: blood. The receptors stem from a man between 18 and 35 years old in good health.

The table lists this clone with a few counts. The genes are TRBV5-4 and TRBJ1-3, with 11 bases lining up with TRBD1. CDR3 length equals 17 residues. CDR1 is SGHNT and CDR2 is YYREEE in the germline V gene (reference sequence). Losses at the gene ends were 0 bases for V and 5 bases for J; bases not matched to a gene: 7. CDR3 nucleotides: TGTGCCAGCAGCTTGGAAACCGGACAGGGGGCCCGAAACACCATATATTTT. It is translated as CASSLETGQGARNTIYF.

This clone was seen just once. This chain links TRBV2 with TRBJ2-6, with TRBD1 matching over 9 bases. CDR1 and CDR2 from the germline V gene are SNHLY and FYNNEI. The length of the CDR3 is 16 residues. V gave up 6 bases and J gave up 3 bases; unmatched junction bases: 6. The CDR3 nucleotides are TGTGCCAGCAGGGAACAGGGGGCAGGTGGGGCCAACGTCCTGACTTTC. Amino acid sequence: CASREQGAGGANVLTF.

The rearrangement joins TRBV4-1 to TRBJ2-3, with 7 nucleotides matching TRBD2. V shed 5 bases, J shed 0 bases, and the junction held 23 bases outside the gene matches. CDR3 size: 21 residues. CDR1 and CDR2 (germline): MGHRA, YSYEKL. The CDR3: CASSFGGRGDYEFPSTDTQYF. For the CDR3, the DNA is TGCGCCAGCAGCTTCGGAGGACGGGGGGATTACGAGTTTCCTAGCACAGATACGCAGTATTTT.

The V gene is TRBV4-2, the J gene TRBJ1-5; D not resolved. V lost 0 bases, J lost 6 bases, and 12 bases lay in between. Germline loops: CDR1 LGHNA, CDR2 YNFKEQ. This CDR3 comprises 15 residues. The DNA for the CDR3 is TGTGCCAGCAGCCAAGATTCGGCAGAGGGTCAGCCCCAGCATTTT. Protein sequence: CASSQDSAEGQPQHF.

CDR3: CASGQGGDTEAFF. DNA of the CDR3: TGCGCCAGTGGCCAGGGAGGGGACACTGAAGCTTTCTTT. The chain is built from TRBV5-1 and TRBJ1-1; a weak D match, TRBD1 (5 bases). V dropped 8 bases and J dropped 3 bases, with 14 bases sitting between them. CDR1 and CDR2 (germline): SGHRS, YFSETQ. This CDR3 spans 13 amino acids.